This is a list of T cell receptor beta chains from one sample in a study of T cell responses to AZD1222 COVID-19 vaccine. Sequenced by immunoSEQ multiplex PCR; TCRdb stores in-frame clones only, minus some. The sample has tens of thousands of clones; around 81% are singletons. Source: peripheral blood, taken 28 days after the second AZD1222 dose. These receptors were taken from an adult who received the AZD1222 COVID-19 vaccine. Each CDR3 is given with its conserved first and last residue. The D gene is left open where the match is weak. Some rows have no size entry. The others give once, few or many, or a class for an expanded clone.

j_gene,d_gene,v_gene,abundance,CDR3nt,CDR3aa
TRBJ1-2,.,TRBV19,.,TGTGCCAGTAGTATCGTATGGGGGGGATATAACTATGGCTACACCTTC,CASSIVWGGYNYGYTF
TRBJ2-7,.,TRBV6-5,few,TGTGCCAGCAGTACCCAGGGTTTTACCTACGAGCAGTACTTC,CASSTQGFTYEQYF
TRBJ1-5,.,TRBV19,.,TGTGCCAGTACGGGATTTTCGGGCAATCAGCCCCAGCATTTT,CASTGFSGNQPQHF
TRBJ2-1,.,TRBV5-6,.,TGTGCCAGCAGCTTGAGGGACTTCTACAATGAGCAGTTCTTC,CASSLRDFYNEQFF
TRBJ2-1,.,TRBV6-2/TRBV6-3,.,TGTGCCAGCAGTTACTGGCCGACGGATGAGCAGTTCTTC,CASSYWPTDEQFF
TRBJ2-3,.,TRBV2,.,TGTGCCAGCAGTTCCCAGGGTACGGGGGCAGATACGCAGTATTTT,CASSSQGTGADTQYF
TRBJ2-3,.,TRBV12-3/TRBV12-4,.,TGTGCCAGCAGTTTAGCGTCTTTGGATACGCAGTATTTT,CASSLASLDTQYF
TRBJ2-2,TRBD2,TRBV7-9,few,TGTGCCCTCGGGGAGGGACTCCACTCCGGGGAGCTGTTTTTT,CALGEGLHSGELFF
TRBJ1-1,.,TRBV7-9,few,TGTGCCAGCAGCTCTGGGGGGGAGGGCACTGAAGCTTTCTTT,CASSSGGEGTEAFF
TRBJ1-2,.,TRBV27,.,TGTGCCAGCAGTTTCTCAGTGGGTAACTATGGCTACACCTTC,CASSFSVGNYGYTF
TRBJ2-5,TRBD2,TRBV10-3,.,TGTGCCATCAGTGGGAAGCGGGAGAGAGAGACCCAGTACTTC,CAISGKRERETQYF
TRBJ1-5,.,TRBV5-1,.,TGCGCCAGCAGCTTGTTAGGTCAAATCAATCAGCCCCAGCATTTT,CASSLLGQINQPQHF
TRBJ2-7,.,TRBV3-1/TRBV3-2,few,TGTGCCAGCAGCAGTCGACACATTCAATCCTACGAGCAGTACTTC,CASSSRHIQSYEQYF
TRBJ1-4,.,TRBV13,few,TGTGCCAGCAGCTTATCAGGGGCCGGAACTAATGAAAAACTGTTTTTT,CASSLSGAGTNEKLFF
TRBJ2-5,.,TRBV6-5,few,TGTGCCAGCAGTTCCGGGACCTACGAGGCAGAGACCCAGTACTTC,CASSSGTYEAETQYF
TRBJ2-1,TRBD2,TRBV27,few,TGTGCCAGCAGTCCCCTGGTTGCGGGAGGGTATGAGCAGTTCTTC,CASSPLVAGGYEQFF
TRBJ2-2,.,TRBV7-2,.,TGTGCCAGCAGCCCCATTACTATTTCCACCGGGGAGCTGTTTTTT,CASSPITISTGELFF
TRBJ2-5,TRBD2,TRBV30,.,TGTGCCTGGAGTCTCGGACTAGCGGGGGTGGAGACCCAGTACTTC,CAWSLGLAGVETQYF
TRBJ1-2,.,TRBV7-2,.,TGTGCCAGCAGCTTAGGAGAGGGGGGGCGATATGGCTACACCTTC,CASSLGEGGRYGYTF
TRBJ2-7,.,TRBV5-5,.,TGTGCCAGCAGTCTTGCCCCGTTCGTCGAGCAGTACTTC,CASSLAPFVEQYF
TRBJ2-1,TRBD1,TRBV2,.,TGTGCCAGCTGCCGGGGGGACAGGGGAGGGAATGAGCAGTTCTTC,CASCRGDRGGNEQFF
TRBJ1-2,.,TRBV28,.,TGTGCCAGCAGCTCGGACAGACACTATGGCTACACCTTC,CASSSDRHYGYTF
TRBJ2-2,TRBD1,TRBV6-5,once,TGTGCCAGCAGTTACCGGACAGGGGCCACCGGGGAGCTGTTTTTT,CASSYRTGATGELFF
TRBJ2-2,.,TRBV11-2,.,TGTGCCAGCAGCTTAGTTGCCGGGACTAACACCGGGGAGCTGTTTTTT,CASSLVAGTNTGELFF
TRBJ2-3,TRBD2,TRBV5-1,.,TGCGCCAGCAGCAGCGGGACCGGTAGCACAGATACGCAGTATTTT,CASSSGTGSTDTQYF
TRBJ1-4,.,TRBV28,.,TGTGCCAGCAGCTTGACCTGGGGGGATGAAAAACTGTTTTTT,CASSLTWGDEKLFF
TRBJ2-1,.,TRBV6-5,once,TGTGCCAGCAGTTCCGGGACCCGTTGGGTCTTC,CASSSGTRWVF
TRBJ1-2,.,TRBV30,once,TGTGCCCACAGGCTACCCTATGGCTACACCTTC,CAHRLPYGYTF